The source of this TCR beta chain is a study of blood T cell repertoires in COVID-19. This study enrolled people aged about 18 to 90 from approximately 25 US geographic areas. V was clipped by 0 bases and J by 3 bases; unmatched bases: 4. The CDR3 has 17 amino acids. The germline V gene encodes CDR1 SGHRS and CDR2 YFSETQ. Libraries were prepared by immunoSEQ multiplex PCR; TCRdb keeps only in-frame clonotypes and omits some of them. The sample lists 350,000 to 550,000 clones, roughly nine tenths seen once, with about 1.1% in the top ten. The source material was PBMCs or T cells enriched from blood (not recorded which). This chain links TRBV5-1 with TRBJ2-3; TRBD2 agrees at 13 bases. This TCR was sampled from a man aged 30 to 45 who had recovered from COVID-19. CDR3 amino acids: CASSLARLAGGTDTQYF. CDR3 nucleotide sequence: TGCGCCAGCAGCTTGGCCCGACTAGCGGGAGGAACAGATACGCAGTATTTT.